Below, one T cell receptor (beta chain) is given with its context. The CDR3 is made up of 15 amino acids. The V gene's germline CDR1 is LNHDA and CDR2 SQIVND (reference sequence). With 5 bases removed from V and 1 base from J, the gap between germline ends came to 12 bases. This sample was taken from a study of T cell responses to AZD1222 COVID-19 vaccine. Sequencing was performed with immunoSEQ multiplex PCR; in TCRdb, only in-frame clones are kept and a portion is missing. The sample lists around 150,000 clones; approximately 90% were seen once. This material consisted of peripheral blood, taken on day 0 of MenACWY control vaccination. This sequence was found in an adult in good health. The chain couples TRBV19 to TRBJ1-5; D not certain. Here the CDR3 DNA reads TGTGCCAGTAGTTTTAAGAGAAACAGCAATCAGCCCCAGCATTTT. The encoded protein is CASSFKRNSNQPQHF.